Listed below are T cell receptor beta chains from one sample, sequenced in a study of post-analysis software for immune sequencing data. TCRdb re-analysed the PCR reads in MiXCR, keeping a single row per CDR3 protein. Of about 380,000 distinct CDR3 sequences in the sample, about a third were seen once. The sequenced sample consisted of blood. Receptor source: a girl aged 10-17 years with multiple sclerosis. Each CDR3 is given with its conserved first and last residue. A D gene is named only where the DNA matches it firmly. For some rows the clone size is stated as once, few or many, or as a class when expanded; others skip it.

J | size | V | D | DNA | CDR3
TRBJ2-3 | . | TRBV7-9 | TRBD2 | TGTGCCAGCAGCCCTGGACTAGCGGGGGGGCCTTTAGATACGCAGTATTTT | CASSPGLAGGPLDTQYF
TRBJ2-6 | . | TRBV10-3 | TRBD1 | TGTGCCATAGGGACAGGGACTGGGGCCAACGTCCTGACTTTC | CAIGTGTGANVLTF
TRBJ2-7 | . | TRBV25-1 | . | TGTGCCAGCAGTCGTAGGGGGACCGCCTACGAGCAGTACTTC | CASSRRGTAYEQYF
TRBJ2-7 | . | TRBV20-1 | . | TGCAGTGCTATCGACACCTACGAGCAGTACTTC | CSAIDTYEQYF
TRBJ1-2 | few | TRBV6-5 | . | TGTGCCAGCAGTTACTCGCCCGTCTATGGCTACACCTTC | CASSYSPVYGYTF
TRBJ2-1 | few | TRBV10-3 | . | TGTGCCATCAACGCGGAGGGGGGGATGCCCAATGAGCAGTTCTTC | CAINAEGGMPNEQFF
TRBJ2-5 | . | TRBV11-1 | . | TGTGCCAGCAGCCTGTCCGGACCTCACCAAGAGACCCAGTACTTC | CASSLSGPHQETQYF
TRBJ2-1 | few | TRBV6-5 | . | TGTGCCAGCAGTTACTCGGGCCTAGCCAATGAGCAGTTCTTC | CASSYSGLANEQFF
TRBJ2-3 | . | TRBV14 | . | TGTGCCAGCAGCCAAGCCCAGTTCACAGATACGCAGTATTTT | CASSQAQFTDTQYF
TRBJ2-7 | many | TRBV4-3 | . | TGCGCCAGCAGCCAAGATCGCGTGGGATCAAACGAGCAGTACTTC | CASSQDRVGSNEQYF
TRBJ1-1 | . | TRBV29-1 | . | TGCAGCGGCCGATGGGGGTCGAACACTGAAGCTTTCTTT | CSGRWGSNTEAFF
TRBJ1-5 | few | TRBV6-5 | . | TGTGCCAGCAGTTATTTGGGGTACAATCAGCCCCAGCATTTT | CASSYLGYNQPQHF
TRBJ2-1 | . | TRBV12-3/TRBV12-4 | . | TGTGCCGGCAGTTTGATCAGGGGTTACAATGAGCAGTTCTTC | CAGSLIRGYNEQFF
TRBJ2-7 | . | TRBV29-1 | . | TGCAGCGCCCAAGTGGCCGCCTACGAGCAGTACTTC | CSAQVAAYEQYF
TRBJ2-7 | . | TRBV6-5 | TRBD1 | TGTGCCAGCAGTTCGCCGACAGGGGTGCGCGAGCAGTACTTC | CASSSPTGVREQYF
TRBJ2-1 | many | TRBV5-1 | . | TGCGCCAGCAGCTTGCAGGGGTACTACAATGAGCAGTTCTTC | CASSLQGYYNEQFF
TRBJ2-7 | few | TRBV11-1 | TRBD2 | TGTGCCAGCAGCTTAGCGGGACTAGCGGGGGCCTACGAGCAGTACTTC | CASSLAGLAGAYEQYF
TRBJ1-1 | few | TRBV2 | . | TGTGCCAGCAGTGAAAAAGGGTTCACTGAAGCTTTCTTT | CASSEKGFTEAFF
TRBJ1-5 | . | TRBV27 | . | TGTGCCAGCAGCCGACAGGTTAATCAGCCCCAGCATTTT | CASSRQVNQPQHF
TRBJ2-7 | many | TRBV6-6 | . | TGTGCCAGCAGTTCTAGCGGGACAGGGTCCTACGAGCAGTACTTC | CASSSSGTGSYEQYF
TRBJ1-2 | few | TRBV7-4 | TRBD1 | TGTGCCAGCAGCTTAGTTCTGAGTCGACAGGGACCTTATGGCTACACCTTC | CASSLVLSRQGPYGYTF
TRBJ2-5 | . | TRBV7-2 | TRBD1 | TGTGCCAGCAGCTTAGTGTGGACAGGGGACAATGAGCAGTACTTC | CASSLVWTGDNEQYF
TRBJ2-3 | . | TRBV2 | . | TGTGCCAGCAGTGGCTATGCGGAGAGCCCAGATACGCAGTATTTT | CASSGYAESPDTQYF
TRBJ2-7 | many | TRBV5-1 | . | TGCGCCAGCAGCTATAGAGGGGGTATGGGCTCCTACGAGCAGTACTTC | CASSYRGGMGSYEQYF
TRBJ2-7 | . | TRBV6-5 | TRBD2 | TGTGCCAGCAGGGCGGGGGGGTCCTACGAGCAGTACTTC | CASRAGGSYEQYF
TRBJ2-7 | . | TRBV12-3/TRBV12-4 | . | TGTGTCAGTTCCTTACCTTACGAGCAGTACTTC | CVSSLPYEQYF
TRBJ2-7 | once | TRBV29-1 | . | TGCAGCGTTTACAGCTCCTACGAGCAGTACTTC | CSVYSSYEQYF
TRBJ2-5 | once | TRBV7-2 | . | TGTGCCAGCAGTGATCAAGGGTCGGAGACCCAGTACTTC | CASSDQGSETQYF
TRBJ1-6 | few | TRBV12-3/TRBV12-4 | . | TGTGCCAGCAGTCCTCTACCACAACCCCTCCACTTT | CASSPLPQPLHF
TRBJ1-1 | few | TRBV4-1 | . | TGCGCCAGCAGCCGGGAAGACTGGGCGGGTATGGGCACTGAAGCTTTCTTT | CASSREDWAGMGTEAFF
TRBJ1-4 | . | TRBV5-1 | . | TGCGCCAGCAGCTTGGGGGACGATGAAAAACTGTTTTTT | CASSLGDDEKLFF
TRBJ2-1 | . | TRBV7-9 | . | TGTGCCAGCAGCTTATCCGGCAGGGGTGATGAGCAGTTCTTC | CASSLSGRGDEQFF
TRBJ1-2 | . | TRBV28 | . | TGTGCCAGTAGCCGGGCCTCCTATGGCTACACCTTC | CASSRASYGYTF
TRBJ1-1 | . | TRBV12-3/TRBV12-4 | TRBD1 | TGTGCCAGCAGTTTATCAACAGGGGGAGCGGCTGAAGCTTTCTTT | CASSLSTGGAAEAFF
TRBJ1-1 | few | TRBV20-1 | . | TGCAGTGCTAGAGATTCTGTAGGGAGCACTGAAGCTTTCTTT | CSARDSVGSTEAFF
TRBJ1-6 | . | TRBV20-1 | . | TGCAGTGCTAGGCGTTCAGGGATTAATTCACCCCTCCACTTT | CSARRSGINSPLHF
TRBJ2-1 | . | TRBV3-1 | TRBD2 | TGTGCCAGCAGCCAAGAAGGCCGACTAGCGGGGGGGTCCTACAATGAGCAGTTCTTC | CASSQEGRLAGGSYNEQFF
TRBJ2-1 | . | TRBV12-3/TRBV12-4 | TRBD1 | TGTGCCAGCAGTCGACAGGGCTACTACGGCAATGAGCAGTTCTTC | CASSRQGYYGNEQFF
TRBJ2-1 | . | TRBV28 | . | TGTGCCAGCAGTTTCCCATTCCGGAGAGGGTCCTACAATGAGCAGTTCTTC | CASSFPFRRGSYNEQFF
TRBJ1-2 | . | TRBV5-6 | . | TGTGCCAGCAGCTTGGGTCAGAATAACTATGGCTACACCTTC | CASSLGQNNYGYTF
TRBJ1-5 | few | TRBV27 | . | TGTGCCAGCAGTTTATGGGTGGATCAGCCCCAGCATTTT | CASSLWVDQPQHF
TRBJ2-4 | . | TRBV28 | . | TGTGCCAGTGGAAAGGGGGACGATAACATTCAGTACTTC | CASGKGDDNIQYF
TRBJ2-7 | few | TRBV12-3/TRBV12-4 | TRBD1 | TGTGCCAGCAGTTTATCTCCCACCCGGGACAGGAGTTACGAGCAGTACTTC | CASSLSPTRDRSYEQYF
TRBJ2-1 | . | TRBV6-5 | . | TGTGCCAGCAGTTACTCCGTCGACACCAATGAGCAGTTCTTC | CASSYSVDTNEQFF
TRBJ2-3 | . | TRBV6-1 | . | TGTGCCAGCATCGAAAGGGGCACAGATACGCAGTATTTT | CASIERGTDTQYF
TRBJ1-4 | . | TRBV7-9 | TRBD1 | TGTGCCAGCAGCTCGAACAAGGGGGCGTCTAATGAAAAACTGTTTTTT | CASSSNKGASNEKLFF
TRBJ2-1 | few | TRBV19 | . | TGTGCCAGTAGTATAGGTCTGGCGGCCTCCTACAATGAGCAGTTCTTC | CASSIGLAASYNEQFF
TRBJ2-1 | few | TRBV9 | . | TGTGCCAGCAGCGTAGCCCTCTGGGGCAGGGTCAATGAGCAGTTCTTC | CASSVALWGRVNEQFF
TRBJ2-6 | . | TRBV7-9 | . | TGTGCCAGCAGCTCCCCGACGGGTTCTGACTCTGGGGCCAACGTCCTGACTTTC | CASSSPTGSDSGANVLTF
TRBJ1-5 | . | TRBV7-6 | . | TGTGCCAGCAGCTTAGATGGAAGGGGGGCCCTCAATCAGCCCCAGCATTTT | CASSLDGRGALNQPQHF
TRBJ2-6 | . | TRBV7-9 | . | TGTGCCAGCAGCCGCAGCTCTGGGGCCAACGTCCTGACTTTC | CASSRSSGANVLTF
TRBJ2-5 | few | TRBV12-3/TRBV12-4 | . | TGTGCCAGCAGTTTCATGCGTGGAGAGACCCAGTACTTC | CASSFMRGETQYF
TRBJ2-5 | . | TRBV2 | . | TGTGCCAGCAGTGAGTTGCGGGACCAAGAGACCCAGTACTTC | CASSELRDQETQYF
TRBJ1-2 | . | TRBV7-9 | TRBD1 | TGTGCCAGCAGCCCGGGGACAGGCCTTGGCTACACCTTC | CASSPGTGLGYTF
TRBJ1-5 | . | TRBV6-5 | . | TGTGCCAGCAGTTACTCATTCCATAGCAATCAGCCCCAGCATTTT | CASSYSFHSNQPQHF
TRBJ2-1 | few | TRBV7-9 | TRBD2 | TGTGCCAGTGACCCCCCTTTAGGACTAGCGGGGGGGCCACTCGATGAGCAGTTCTTC | CASDPPLGLAGGPLDEQFF
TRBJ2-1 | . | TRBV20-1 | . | TGCAGTGCTAGAGAGGGACAGGGAGCGAGGACTAGCAGGACGGGGCCCTACAATGAGCAGTTCTTC | CSAREGQGARTSRTGPYNEQFF
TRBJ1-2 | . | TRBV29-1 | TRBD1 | TGCAGCGCCCGGACAGGGGGACCTTATGGCTACACCTTC | CSARTGGPYGYTF
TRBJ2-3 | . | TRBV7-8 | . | TGTGCCAGCAGCCTCCGTATTGGGGGGCGGACGCAGTATTTT | CASSLRIGGRTQYF
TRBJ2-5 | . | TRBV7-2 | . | TGTGCCAGCAGCTTAGAGGACGCCGAAGAGACCCAGTACTTC | CASSLEDAEETQYF